This TCR beta chain comes out of a study of CD8 T cells in Susac syndrome (dated by TCRdb to between 2019 and 2020). With regard to the full study: Whether CD8+ T cell activation and differentiation in Susac syndrome was antigen driven was tested using repertoire sequencing. CD8+ T cell repertoire clonality was compared between about a dozen healthy donors, some 14 Susac syndrome patients and approximately 15 multiple sclerosis patients. Summary of the overall study and its limitations: The number of individuals in the TCR sequencing and HLA analysis was recognized as being relatively small.

The CDR3 has 14 amino acids, counting the end cysteine and phenylalanine. Only the CDR3 portion is preserved as DNA: 42 bases, with reading frame beginning at the first base. V lost 2 bases and J lost 3 bases; the stretch between them is 11 bases long. Based on the germline V gene, the CDR1 and CDR2 sequences are SGDLS and YYNGEE. Turning to this clonotype: The target of this receptor is not known. Base qualities were left out, and no much larger clone turns up one base away.

Peripheral blood CD8+ and CD4+ T cells from healthy donors, Susac syndrome patients and multiple sclerosis patients were profiled using high-throughput TCR beta sequencing. Multiple sclerosis controls were treatment-naive patients with stable or active relapsing-remitting disease fulfilling revised McDonald criteria. Bulk CD8+ and CD4+ T cells were purified by magnetic negative isolation, whereas CD8+ TEMRA cells were enriched by FACS. Blood was collected in EDTA tubes and processed within 24 hours, with PBMCs isolated through density gradient centrifugation. PBMCs intended for TCR sequencing were cryopreserved in liquid nitrogen and were subsequently thawed in a 37 degrees C water bath. The sorted or isolated CD4+, CD8+ and CD8+ TEMRA cells had a purity of 90% or higher. RNA was extracted using the RNeasy kit, and roughly 0.5 to 1 microgram was reverse transcribed with random hexamers. The immunoSEQ multiplex PCR assay, covering 54 Vbeta and 13 Jbeta segments, was used to amplify TCR beta CDR3 regions. PCR amplification bias was corrected using a synthetic template baseline for primer optimization and computational correction. Under the source paper's analysis protocol: Reads were annotated to V, D and J genes according to IMGT and were analyzed with immunoSEQ Analyzer, with only productive sequences retained. Clonality was computed as one minus Shannon entropy normalized by log2 of the number of productive unique sequences. For each patient and control, public and private clones were evaluated among the 100 most prevalent clones. Clones were defined as Susac-specific when absent from the healthy and MS cohorts, from fewer than 1,200 published viral clones and from other ImmuneACCESS disease sequences. The public reads were quality trimmed at Q25 with fastp and then assembled into clones with MiXCR by TCRdb, keeping productive beta chains. Identical CDR3 proteins give one entry, which carries the most common genes and DNA. In this record, the V and J calls reflect TCRdb's handling and not the investigators' own analysis. The sample table shows some 70,000 distinct CDR3 sequences, and roughly 94% are seen once. Of the sample, 0.45% to 0.65% falls within the top ten clones.

The clonotype was recovered from a human donor with multiple sclerosis. Here the chain combines TRBV9 and TRBJ2-5, with no reliable assignment of the D segment. Sequencing was done on a sample of CD8+ T cells from PBMCs. At the DNA level, the sequence is TGTGCCAGCAGCGTCGAAGGAATGGAAGAGACCCAGTACTTC. This yields the protein CASSVEGMEETQYF.